Following are 27 T cell receptor beta chains from one sample sequenced in a study of radiotherapy plus CTLA-4 blockade in lung cancer. Data came from immunoSEQ multiplex PCR; TCRdb stores just in-frame clones and leaves some out. The sample has approximately 60,000 clones; about 80% are singletons. Sequencing was performed on peripheral blood, taken from a patient treated with radiotherapy plus ipilimumab. The receptors stem from a human donor with non-small cell lung cancer who had a complete response to radiotherapy plus ipilimumab.

The V and J genes are TRBV5-1 and TRBJ1-1; D gene ambiguous. The V gene lost 0 bases and the J gene lost 7 bases, with 7 bases spanning the gap. Germline CDR1 SGHRS, CDR2 YFSETQ. The length of the CDR3 is 12 residues. The CDR3 nucleotides are TGCGCCAGCAGCTTGGCCGAAGATGAAGCTTTCTTT. Protein product: CASSLAEDEAFF.

The rearrangement joins TRBV12-5 to TRBJ2-1, with D hard to call. Germline CDR1 and CDR2: LGHNT and FRNRAP. V shed 0 bases and J shed 4 bases, with 4 bases lying between them. This CDR3 contains 13 residues. The CDR3 DNA is TGTGCTAGTGGTTTGGTAAATTACAATGAGCAGTTCTTC. Its translation: CASGLVNYNEQFF.

The rearrangement links TRBV27 to TRBJ1-3; 8 bases agree with TRBD1. This CDR3 is 15 amino acids long. Germline V gene data show CDR1 as MNHEY and CDR2 as SMNVEV (reference sequence). V was clipped by 2 bases and J by 4 bases; unmatched bases: 4. For the CDR3, the DNA is TGTGCCAGCAGTTTAATGACAGGGGAAGGAAACACCATATATTTT. Translated, it gives CASSLMTGEGNTIYF.

The chain combines TRBV7-2 with TRBJ2-3; D not certain. Germline V gives CDR1 SGHTA, CDR2 FQGNSA. The CDR3 covers 17 residues. V lost 6 bases, J lost 6 bases, and 25 bases lay in between. The CDR3: CASSPSLSGRAYDTQYF. The CDR3 region has the DNA TGTGCCAGCAGTCCCTCCCTTTCGGGTCGAGCGTACGATACGCAGTATTTT.

The V and J genes are TRBV5-5 and TRBJ1-2; D unclear. The CDR3 sequence is 14 residues long. Trimming cost V 1 base and J 4 bases, with 11 bases left between them. CDR1 is SGHKS and CDR2 is YYEKEE in the germline V gene (reference sequence). CDR3 bases: TGTGCCAGCAGCTTGATTTTTGGTGCCTATGGCTACACCTTC. This sequence encodes CASSLIFGAYGYTF. Full variable domain (remainder filled in from reference TRBV5-5 and TRBJ1-2): DAGVTQSPTHLIKTRGQQVTLRCSPISGHKSVSWYQQVLGQGPQFIFQYYEKEERGRGNFPDRFSARQFPNYSSELNVNALLLGDSALYLCASSLIFGAYGYTFGSGTRLTVV.

This chain links TRBV29-1 with TRBJ2-7; 9 bases match TRBD2. V was clipped by 0 bases and J by 5 bases; unmatched bases: 14. Germline V CDR1 and CDR2: SQVTM, ANQGSEA. CDR3 length: 17 residues. CDR3 loop: CSVEDETGPGLAHEQYV. CDR3 nucleotides: TGCAGCGTTGAAGATGAGACAGGTCCGGGACTAGCTCACGAGCAGTACGTC.

This clone was seen a few times. The J gene is TRBJ1-1, the V gene TRBV18, with TRBD1 identical over 8 bases. This CDR3 has 15 amino acids. Germline V gene sequence: CDR1 KGHSH, CDR2 LQKENI. With 6 bases clipped from V and 2 bases from J, the junction kept 8 bases outside the gene matches. CDR3 coding DNA: TGTGCCAGCTCGCCCTCGACAGGGGACAACACTGAAGCTTTCTTT. Its protein is CASSPSTGDNTEAFF.

This chain joins TRBV5-1 and TRBJ2-4; 10 bases map to TRBD1. Germline CDR1 SGHRS, CDR2 YFSETQ. The CDR3 loop spans 16 amino acids. Germline trimming cut 3 bases from V and 9 bases from J; bases unmatched to any gene: 12. CDR3 coding DNA: TGCGCCAGCAGCTGGACCGGGACAGGGGATAAGAGCATTCAGTACTTC. Its translation: CASSWTGTGDKSIQYF.

V is TRBV10-3 and J is TRBJ2-1; 7 bases agree with TRBD2. The CDR3 is made up of 12 amino acids. V lost 8 bases to trimming and J lost 8 bases; unmatched junction nucleotides: 6. Germline CDR1 reads ENHRY; CDR2 reads SYGVKD. CDR3 DNA sequence: TGTGCCATCGGGACGGGAGGCGATGAGCAGTTCTTC. Its protein product is CAIGTGGDEQFF.

The J gene is TRBJ2-7, the V gene TRBV6-6; tentative D call: TRBD2 (5 bases). Germline V gene data show CDR1 as MNHNY and CDR2 as SVGAGI (reference sequence). V was cut by 6 bases and J by 1 base, with 16 bases left in between. The CDR3 is 15 residues long. CDR3 sequence: CASSPISGGSYEQYF. The CDR3 DNA is TGTGCCAGCAGCCCTATCTCCGGAGGATCCTACGAGCAGTACTTC.

The chain joins TRBV7-6 to TRBJ1-1; tentative D call: TRBD1 (6 bases). The CDR3 loop spans 16 amino acids. Trimming pared 1 base from V and 1 base from J, leaving 13 bases between. Germline CDR1 SGHVS, CDR2 FNYEAQ. CDR3 protein: CASSLVGGAWNTEAFF. The CDR3, as DNA: TGTGCCAGCAGCTTAGTGGGGGGGGCGTGGAACACTGAAGCTTTCTTT. Full variable domain (outside the CDR3, taken from reference TRBV7-6 and TRBJ1-1): GAGVSQSPRYKVTKRGQDVALRCDPISGHVSLYWYRQALGQGPEFLTYFNYEAQQDKSGLPNDRFSAERPEGSISTLTIQRTEQRDSAMYRCASSLVGGAWNTEAFFGQGTRLTVV.

This clone was picked up a small number of times. The DNA of the CDR3 is TGTGCCGGATCGACAGGGAACTATGGCTACACCTTC. Translating it yields CAGSTGNYGYTF. The V gene is TRBV19, the J gene TRBJ1-2; TRBD1 aligns across 7 bases. The ends lost 11 bases at V and 2 bases at J; junction bases unmatched: 5. Germline V gene sequence: CDR1 LNHDA, CDR2 SQIVND (reference sequence). The CDR3 is 12 amino acids.

The CDR3 reads CASSPNRDHTQYF. The CDR3 DNA reads TGTGCCAGCAGCCCAAACAGGGATCATACGCAGTATTTT. This sequence joins TRBV2 and TRBJ2-3; TRBD1 is a possible D gene (6 bases). This CDR3 has 13 amino acids. Deletions cut 6 bases from V and 7 bases from J, with 14 bases between. CDR1 and CDR2 (germline): SNHLY, FYNNEI.

The rearrangement links TRBV29-1 to TRBJ2-1, with 12 bases identical to TRBD2. The junction had 8 bases not matched to a gene; V was cut back by 7 bases and J by 4 bases. The CDR3 extends over 15 amino acids. Germline CDR1 reads SQVTM; CDR2 reads ANQGSEA. This chain's CDR3 is CSGGGTSGLYNEQFF. Here the CDR3 DNA reads TGCAGCGGTGGCGGGACTAGCGGGTTGTACAATGAGCAGTTCTTC.

This clone was counted between two and nine times. V and J are TRBV7-2 and TRBJ2-3; 10 positions match TRBD2. Germline loops: CDR1 SGHTA, CDR2 FQGNSA. The V gene end was trimmed by 2 bases and the J gene end by 4 bases; junction bases not matched to a gene: 9. This CDR3 region has 17 residues. CDR3 loop: CASSLFRLAGASDTQYF. Here the CDR3 DNA reads TGTGCCAGCAGCTTATTCCGCCTAGCGGGAGCCTCAGATACGCAGTATTTT.

This sequence joins TRBV18 and TRBJ2-5; no reliable D call. The CDR3 totals 13 residues. Between the trimmed V and J ends, which lost 1 base and 2 bases, there was a span of 5 bases. CDR1 KGHSH and CDR2 LQKENI come from the germline V gene. As DNA, the CDR3 is TGTGCCAGCTCACCACGGCAACAAGAGACCCAGTACTTC. Protein sequence: CASSPRQQETQYF.

CDR3 DNA sequence: TGTGCCTGGAGTCAGGGAAGCTCCTATAATTCACCCCTCCACTTT. Amino acids: CAWSQGSSYNSPLHF. The V call is TRBV30, the J call TRBJ1-6; weak D call: TRBD1 (5 bases). Trimming removed 2 bases from V and 0 bases from J, with 8 bases in between. The germline CDR1 and CDR2 sequences are GTSNPN and SVGIG (reference sequence). The CDR3 totals 15 residues.

The rearrangement joins TRBV5-4 to TRBJ1-2; TRBD1 matches 7 bases. CDR3 size: 14 residues. The V gene end was trimmed by 6 bases and the J gene end by 5 bases; junction bases not matched to a gene: 10. Germline CDR1 and CDR2: SGHNT and YYREEE (reference sequence). The CDR3 DNA is TGTGCCAGCAACGGGGCCGGACAGGTTTATGGCTACACCTTC. It is translated as CASNGAGQVYGYTF.

This chain connects TRBV6-5 to TRBJ2-2; D perhaps matches TRBD2 (5 bases). The CDR3 has 12 amino acids. Germline V gene data show CDR1 as MNHEY and CDR2 as SVGAGI. V was pared by 3 bases and J by 7 bases, with 6 bases between. The CDR3 coding sequence is TGTGCCAGCAGTTATGCGGGCGGGGAGCTGTTTTTT. Translated: CASSYAGGELFF.

The chain couples TRBV10-1 to TRBJ1-1, with TRBD1 matching 7 bases. V shed 6 bases and J 1 base; nucleotides not matched to a gene: 5. The CDR3 spans 14 residues. Germline CDR1 reads WNHNN; CDR2 reads SYGVQD (reference sequence). The CDR3 DNA follows: TGCGCCAGCAGGGCAGGGGGTCCGAACACTGAAGCTTTCTTT. Translated, it gives CASRAGGPNTEAFF.

The gene calls are TRBV30 and TRBJ1-2; the match to TRBD1 covers 9 bases. The germline V gene encodes CDR1 GTSNPN and CDR2 SVGIG (reference sequence). Trimming removed 0 bases from V and 4 bases from J; junction bases left unmatched: 12. The CDR3 is made up of 17 amino acids. The CDR3 loop reads CAWSVGTTGGTPYGYTF. In DNA form, the CDR3 reads TGTGCCTGGAGTGTCGGAACGACAGGGGGGACCCCCTATGGCTACACCTTC.

The CDR3 here is CASSQGGGARDTQYF. CDR3 sequence (DNA): TGTGCCAGCAGCCAAGGCGGGGGGGCCAGAGATACGCAGTATTTT. The chain carries TRBV14 and TRBJ2-3, with 9 bases lining up with TRBD2. CDR1 and CDR2 (germline): SGHDN, FVKESK. J lost 5 bases, V lost 1 base, and 4 bases had no gene match. This CDR3 contains 15 residues.

Only a few counts were recorded for this clone. The genes are TRBV6-6 and TRBJ2-3; D is undetermined. Trimming removed 9 bases from V and 0 bases from J, with 16 bases in between. The CDR3 spans 15 residues. Per germline, CDR1 MNHNY and CDR2 SVGAGI (reference sequence). The DNA of the CDR3 is TGTGCCAGTTATAGAGACGGGCGTAGCACAGATACGCAGTATTTT. This codes for CASYRDGRSTDTQYF.

The CDR3 reads CAISESGEGGYNEQFF. The CDR3, as DNA: TGTGCCATCAGTGAGTCCGGGGAAGGGGGCTACAATGAGCAGTTCTTC. V is TRBV10-3 and J is TRBJ2-1; D is perhaps TRBD1 (6 bases). Germline lookup yields CDR1 ENHRY and CDR2 SYGVKD. CDR3 length: 16 amino acids. V was clipped by 0 bases and J by 3 bases, with 12 bases between them.

The rearrangement uses TRBV2 and TRBJ2-3, with TRBD2 identical over 14 bases. The CDR3 has 17 residues. Trimming removed 6 bases from V and 1 base from J; junction bases left unmatched: 6. Germline V gives CDR1 SNHLY, CDR2 FYNNEI. The DNA of the CDR3 is TGTGCCAGCAGGCCGGGACTAGCGGGAGCTGGCACAGATACGCAGTATTTT. Translation gives CASRPGLAGAGTDTQYF.

The V gene is TRBV7-9, the J gene TRBJ2-7; D remains unclear. The CDR3 extends over 13 amino acids. CDR1 is SEHNR, CDR2 FQNEAQ, per germline (reference sequence). The V end lost 1 base, the J end lost 0 bases, and 4 bases lay between the germline ends. This chain's CDR3 is CASSLVSSYEQYF. CDR3 nucleotide sequence: TGTGCCAGCAGCTTAGTGTCCTCCTACGAGCAGTACTTC.

This chain connects TRBV11-2 to TRBJ2-3; D is unresolved. The V gene's germline CDR1 is SGHAT and CDR2 FQNNGV. Deletions cut 7 bases from V and 0 bases from J, with 20 bases between. The CDR3 covers 17 residues. The CDR3 DNA reads TGTGCCAGCACCTTGGGGTCCTTTCCTTCTAGCACAGATACGCAGTATTTT. As protein: CASTLGSFPSSTDTQYF.